The 8 T cell receptor beta chains given below trace back to one sample, sequenced in a study of T cells in Graves' hyperthyroidism and ophthalmopathy. Template material for amplifying TCR beta CDR3 regions consisted of RNA transcripts. During a first-round RT-PCR of the TCR CDR3, the HTBI primer set was used. TCRdb re-called the multiplex PCR reads through MiXCR, storing one row per CDR3 protein. The data hold under 300,000 distinct CDR3 sequences, with roughly 15% observed a single time. The sequencing input was blood. Receptors originate from a woman aged 30 to 39 with Graves' hyperthyroidism that later progressed to Graves' ophthalmopathy.

This clonotype was picked up many times. The gene calls are TRBV27 and TRBJ2-7; 9 nucleotides match TRBD2. CDR3 size: 14 residues. Germline V lookup: CDR1 MNHEY, CDR2 SMNVEV (reference sequence). J was trimmed by 5 bases and V by 5 bases; bases with no gene match: 7. CDR3 amino acids: CASSLTGLANEQYF. The CDR3 DNA reads TGTGCCAGCAGTCTGACTGGACTAGCGAACGAGCAGTACTTC.

This clonotype was picked up many times. The chain joins TRBV12-3 or TRBV12-4 to TRBJ1-2, with 8 bases that match TRBD1. The CDR3 consists of 13 residues. V lost 6 bases and J lost 4; bases outside the gene matches: 4. CDR3 residues: CASSQTGGYGYTF. The CDR3 DNA sequence: TGTGCCAGCAGCCAAACAGGGGGCTATGGCTACACCTTC.

Many counts were recorded for this clonotype. CDR3 sequence reads: CASSPRPLSSGLIDYEQYF. The CDR3 DNA sequence: TGTGCCAGCAGCCCTCGGCCGCTTTCCTCGGGACTAATCGACTACGAGCAGTACTTC. V and J are TRBV28 and TRBJ2-7; 7 bases are shared with TRBD2. This CDR3 spans 19 amino acids. Germline values: CDR1 MDHEN, CDR2 SYDVKM. The V gene end was trimmed by 6 bases and the J gene end by 3 bases; junction bases not matched to a gene: 23.

This clonotype was counted at least ten times. The chain carries TRBV30 and TRBJ2-5, with D uncertain. CDR1 and CDR2 (germline): GTSNPN, SVGIG (reference sequence). Trimming pared 1 base from V and 2 bases from J, leaving 8 bases between. The CDR3 extends over 13 amino acids. The CDR3 DNA sequence: TGTGCCTGGAGTGGAGAGAGACAAGAGACCCAGTACTTC. Its protein is CAWSGERQETQYF.

The rearrangement links TRBV9 to TRBJ1-1; D is unclear. Trimming shortened V by 0 bases and J by 11 bases, and 11 bases separated the two germline ends. This CDR3 region has 12 residues. The germline gives CDR1 SGDLS, CDR2 YYNGEE. The CDR3 loop reads CASSVVGGEAFF. The CDR3 DNA reads as TGTGCCAGCAGCGTAGTAGGAGGCGAGGCTTTCTTT.

The chain carries TRBV7-2 and TRBJ1-6; D uncertain. The CDR3 extends over 13 amino acids. Per germline, CDR1 SGHTA and CDR2 FQGNSA. V was pared by 2 bases and J by 9 bases, with 8 bases between. As DNA, the CDR3 is TGTGCCAGCAGCTTATTCCAAAGTTCACCCCTCCACTTT. Protein sequence: CASSLFQSSPLHF.

This clonotype was observed many times. The genes are TRBV7-2 and TRBJ1-2; TRBD1 agrees at 8 bases. The CDR3 covers 16 residues. Germline CDR1 and CDR2: SGHTA and FQGNSA. The V segment lost 5 bases and the J segment 8 bases; nucleotides outside the gene matches: 16. CDR3 region: CASSAVRTGRTEGYTF. The DNA for the CDR3 is TGTGCCAGCAGCGCCGTTCGGACAGGGCGGACTGAAGGCTACACCTTC. The full variable domain, with the rest looked up from reference TRBV7-2 and TRBJ1-2, is GAGVSQSPSNKVTEKGKDVELRCDPISGHTALYWYRQSLGQGLEFLIYFQGNSAPDKSGLPSDRFSAERTGGSVSTLTIQRTQQEDSAVYLCASSAVRTGRTEGYTFGSGTRLTVV.

The sample holds many counts of this clonotype. The chain has TRBV20-1 and TRBJ1-2; D not resolved. Germline V gene data show CDR1 as DFQATT and CDR2 as SNEGSKA (reference sequence). The CDR3 runs 16 residues. The V gene lost 1 base and the J gene lost 4 bases, with 19 bases spanning the gap. The CDR3 here is CSARAIGLIQIYGYTF. For the CDR3, the DNA is TGCAGTGCTAGAGCCATAGGGCTTATTCAAATCTATGGCTACACCTTC.